This T cell receptor (beta chain) originates from a study of tumor-infiltrating lymphocytes in oesophageal squamous cell carcinoma. This clonotype has only one observation. Via MiXCR, TCRdb re-called the PCR reads, giving one row per CDR3 protein. The sample lists roughly 17,000 distinct CDR3 sequences, about 50% occurring once. Trimming removed 3 bases from V and 10 bases from J, with 12 bases in between. This CDR3 region has 13 residues. In germline, CDR1 is LNHDA, CDR2 SQIVND (reference sequence). The sample was esophageal tumor tissue. The chain employs TRBV19 and TRBJ2-2; possibly TRBD1 or TRBD2 for D (6 bases each). This TCR came from a male donor with esophageal squamous cell carcinoma. This CDR3 reads CASSMKGGMELFF. The DNA for the CDR3 is TGTGCCAGTAGTATGAAGGGGGGTATGGAGCTGTTTTTT.